Each of the 8 T cell receptor beta chains below was sequenced from the same sample in a study of blood T cell repertoires in COVID-19. The table came from immunoSEQ multiplex PCR; TCRdb's copy has only in-frame clones and leaves some out. This table holds roughly 350,000 clones, over 80% found once. What was sequenced was peripheral blood. Receptor source: a woman between 45 and 60 years old with COVID-19, enrolled during active disease.

J is TRBJ2-3 and V is TRBV11-3; no clear D. Trimming took off 7 bases at V and 7 bases at J, with 18 bases between the two ends. CDR3 size: 14 residues. Germline assignment: CDR1 SGHNT and CDR2 YENEEA. Written as DNA, the CDR3 is TGTGCCAGCACATCCTTCGCTAGTCTTAATACGCAGTATTTT. The encoded protein is CASTSFASLNTQYF.

This rearrangement joins TRBV27 to TRBJ2-7; 7 bases are a match to TRBD1. This CDR3 has 16 amino acids. Germline trimming cut 2 bases from V and 2 bases from J; bases unmatched to any gene: 9. Per germline, CDR1 MNHEY and CDR2 SMNVEV (reference sequence). In DNA form, the CDR3 reads TGTGCCAGCAGTTTAGGGTCAGGGGGAAGAACCTACGAGCAGTACTTC. This translates into CASSLGSGGRTYEQYF.

CDR3 sequence (DNA): TGTGCCACCAGTGGTCCCCTCGGGGGAAACAAGCCGAACACCGGGGAGCTGTTTTTT. Protein sequence: CATSGPLGGNKPNTGELFF. The rearrangement joins TRBV24-1 to TRBJ2-2, with D perhaps TRBD2 (6 bases). CDR1 KGHDR and CDR2 SFDVKD come from the germline V gene. The CDR3 contains 19 residues. V lost 5 bases and J 0 bases, leaving 21 bases between the germline ends.

This sequence joins TRBV18 and TRBJ2-7; weak D call: TRBD1 (5 bases). This CDR3 contains 15 residues. Trimming left V 2 bases short and J 3 bases short, with 14 bases between. Germline CDR1 is KGHSH and CDR2 is LQKENI. CDR3 sequence: CASSPFDQGGYEQYF. CDR3 sequence (DNA): TGTGCCAGCTCACCATTTGATCAGGGTGGCTACGAGCAGTACTTC.

The genes are TRBV5-5 and TRBJ1-5; D is perhaps TRBD1 (6 bases). The V gene lost 4 bases and the J gene lost 9 bases, with 14 bases spanning the gap. CDR1 and CDR2 (germline): SGHKS, YYEKEE (reference sequence). This CDR3 contains 13 residues. Here the CDR3 reads CASSRDISRPQHF. As DNA, the CDR3 is TGTGCCAGCAGCCGGGACATTTCTAGGCCCCAGCATTTT.

The chain has TRBV18 and TRBJ2-5; no clear D. The CDR3 consists of 14 residues. Germline V gene data show CDR1 as KGHSH and CDR2 as LQKENI. V was clipped by 3 bases and J by 1 base, with 9 bases between them. As DNA, the CDR3 is TGTGCCAGCTCACCGTCCCAGGTCCAAGAGACCCAGTACTTC. This sequence encodes CASSPSQVQETQYF.

The CDR3 DNA is TGTGCCAGCTCACCAGGACAGCTTAACAATCAGCCCCAGCATTTT. This gives the protein CASSPGQLNNQPQHF. This chain joins TRBV18 and TRBJ1-5; perhaps TRBD1 as D (6 bases). CDR1 is KGHSH and CDR2 is LQKENI in the germline V gene. V shed 2 bases and J shed 3 bases, with 11 bases lying between them. The CDR3 totals 15 residues.

This CDR3 is CASSREGAGEKLFF. DNA for the CDR3: TGTGCCAGCAGCCGCGAGGGGGCGGGTGAAAAACTGTTTTTT. J is TRBJ1-4 and V is TRBV7-8, with 7 bases aligning to TRBD1. Trimming removed 5 bases from V and 7 bases from J; junction bases left unmatched: 7. From germline, CDR1 is SGHVS and CDR2 FQNEAQ. The CDR3 loop spans 14 amino acids. Variable domain in full (rest from reference TRBV7-8 and TRBJ1-4): GAGVSQSPRYKVAKRGQDVALRCDPISGHVSLFWYQQALGQGPEFLTYFQNEAQLDKSGLPSDRFFAERPEGSVSTLKIQRTQQEDSAVYLCASSREGAGEKLFFGSGTQLSVL.